One sample yielded the 10 T cell receptor beta chains listed below, sequenced in a study of OX40 agonist ivuxolimab in advanced cancers. Sequencing used immunoSEQ multiplex PCR; TCRdb keeps in-frame clones, though not all of them. The profile shows about 58,000 clones, roughly 86% of them singletons. This material consisted of CD4+ or CD8+ T cells sorted from blood, taken in a trial of the OX40 agonist ivuxolimab. These TCRs come from an adult with an advanced solid tumor such as melanoma, head and neck, liver or kidney cancer.

The gene calls are TRBV5-8 and TRBJ1-2; D unclear. Trimming took 9 bases from V and 3 from J, leaving 6 bases between them. Germline CDR1 is SGHTS and CDR2 is YDEGEE. The CDR3 is 10 residues long. This CDR3 reads CANSYYGYTF. CDR3 sequence (DNA): TGTGCCAACAGTTACTATGGCTACACCTTC.

The chain combines TRBV6-6 with TRBJ1-5, with D uncertain. With 2 bases removed from V and 2 bases from J, the gap between germline ends came to 7 bases. The CDR3 has 14 residues. Germline lookup yields CDR1 MNHNY and CDR2 SVGAGI (reference sequence). The chain's CDR3 is CASSYREGNQPQHF. The CDR3 nucleotides are TGTGCCAGCAGTTACCGGGAGGGCAATCAGCCCCAGCATTTT.

As DNA, the CDR3 is TGTGCCAGCAGCAGCGACAGGGGGCTGTCACCCCTCCACTTT. It is translated as CASSSDRGLSPLHF. The chain couples TRBV2 to TRBJ1-6; the match to TRBD1 covers 10 bases. The CDR3 loop spans 14 amino acids. After removal of 6 bases from V and 10 bases from J, the junction contained 6 bases not matched to a gene. Germline V gene lookup returns CDR1 SNHLY and CDR2 FYNNEI.

This chain joins TRBV30 and TRBJ2-2; 12 bases match TRBD2. Trimming took 3 bases from V and 8 from J; bases not matched to a gene: 13. The CDR3 runs 17 residues. CDR1 and CDR2 from the germline V gene are GTSNPN and SVGIG (reference sequence). The chain's CDR3 is CAWSALLLAGGPGELFF. The CDR3 coding sequence is TGTGCCTGGAGCGCCCTTTTGCTAGCGGGGGGGCCAGGGGAGCTGTTTTTT.

The chain uses TRBV5-1 and TRBJ1-1; D possibly corresponds to TRBD1 (5 bases). This CDR3 spans 14 amino acids. The germline V gene has CDR1 SGHRS and CDR2 YFSETQ. V was shortened by 2 bases and J by 4 bases, with 12 bases between the two germline ends. The CDR3: CASSLAPGFTEAFF. CDR3 in DNA: TGCGCCAGCAGCTTAGCCCCAGGGTTCACTGAAGCTTTCTTT.

The V gene is TRBV7-9, the J gene TRBJ1-1, with D maybe TRBD1 (5 bases). Trimming cost V 6 bases and J 3 bases, with 14 bases left between them. The V gene's germline CDR1 is SEHNR and CDR2 FQNEAQ (reference sequence). There are 14 residues in the CDR3. The DNA for the CDR3 is TGTGCCAGCAGGTGGGGGGACTCCGACACTGAAGCTTTCTTT. This gives the protein CASRWGDSDTEAFF.

This sequence joins TRBV6-9 and TRBJ2-2; 7 positions agree with TRBD1. Trimming at V came to 5 bases and at J to 2 bases, leaving 11 bases not matched to a gene. The CDR3 covers 17 residues. Germline loops: CDR1 MNHGY, CDR2 SVAAGI. The CDR3 protein is CASSRIGGRTNTGELFF. CDR3 coding DNA: TGTGCCAGCAGTCGAATAGGGGGCAGAACCAACACCGGGGAGCTGTTTTTT.

The chain uses TRBV27 and TRBJ1-1; TRBD1 agrees at 8 bases. Trimming took 2 bases from V and 5 from J; bases not matched to a gene: 13. Germline lookup yields CDR1 MNHEY and CDR2 SMNVEV (reference sequence). The length of the CDR3 is 17 residues. CDR3 protein: CASSLRQGRARGTEAFF. The CDR3 nucleotides are TGTGCCAGCAGTTTAAGACAGGGGAGGGCCAGGGGTACTGAAGCTTTCTTT.

CDR3 residues: CASSPGFGGAYEQYF. The CDR3 DNA reads as TGTGCCAGCAGCCCCGGTTTCGGGGGGGCCTACGAGCAGTACTTC. The chain employs TRBV14 and TRBJ2-7; 8 bases are shared with TRBD2. Losses at the gene ends were 4 bases for V and 2 bases for J; bases not matched to a gene: 7. Germline V lookup: CDR1 SGHDN, CDR2 FVKESK. This CDR3 region has 15 residues.

This clone was observed a single time. The rearrangement joins TRBV5-6 to TRBJ1-2; TRBD1 aligns across 11 bases. Per germline, CDR1 SGHDT and CDR2 YYEEEE. CDR3 size: 14 residues. V dropped 3 bases and J dropped 8; count of bases not matched to a gene: 6. The CDR3 sequence: CASSWKDRGLGYTF. CDR3 nucleotides: TGTGCCAGCAGCTGGAAGGACAGGGGGCTAGGCTACACCTTC.